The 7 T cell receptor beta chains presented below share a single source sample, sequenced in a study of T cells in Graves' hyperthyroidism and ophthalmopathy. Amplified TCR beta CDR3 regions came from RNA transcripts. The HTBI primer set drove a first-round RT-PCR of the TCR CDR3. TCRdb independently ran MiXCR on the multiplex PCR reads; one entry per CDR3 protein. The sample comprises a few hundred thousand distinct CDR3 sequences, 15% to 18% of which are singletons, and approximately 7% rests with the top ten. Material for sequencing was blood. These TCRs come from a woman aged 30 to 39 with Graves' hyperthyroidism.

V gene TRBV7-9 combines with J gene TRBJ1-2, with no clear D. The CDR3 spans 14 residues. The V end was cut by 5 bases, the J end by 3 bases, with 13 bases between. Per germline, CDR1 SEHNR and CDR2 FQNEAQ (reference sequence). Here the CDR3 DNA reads TGTGCCAGCAGCCTCATTGACCGTTACTATGGCTACACCTTC. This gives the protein CASSLIDRYYGYTF.

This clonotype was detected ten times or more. The chain's CDR3 is CASSFALAGGDTQYF. The CDR3 DNA follows: TGTGCCAGCAGTTTCGCGCTAGCGGGAGGGGATACGCAGTATTTT. The chain links TRBV12-3 or TRBV12-4 to TRBJ2-3, with 12 bases matching TRBD2. With 3 bases clipped from V and 6 bases from J, the junction kept 4 bases outside the gene matches. The CDR3 has 15 amino acids.

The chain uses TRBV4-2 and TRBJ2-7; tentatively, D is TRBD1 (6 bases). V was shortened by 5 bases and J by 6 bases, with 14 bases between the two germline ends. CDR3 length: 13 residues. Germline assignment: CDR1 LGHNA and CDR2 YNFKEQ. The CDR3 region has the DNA TGTGCCAGCAGCTGGACAGAGGCAGGCGAGCAGTACTTC. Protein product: CASSWTEAGEQYF.

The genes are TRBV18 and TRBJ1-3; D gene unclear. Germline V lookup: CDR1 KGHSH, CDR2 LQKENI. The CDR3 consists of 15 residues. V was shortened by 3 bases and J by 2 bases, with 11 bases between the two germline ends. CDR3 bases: TGTGCCAGCTCACCTTTACGAGGGACTGGAAACACCATATATTTT. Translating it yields CASSPLRGTGNTIYF.

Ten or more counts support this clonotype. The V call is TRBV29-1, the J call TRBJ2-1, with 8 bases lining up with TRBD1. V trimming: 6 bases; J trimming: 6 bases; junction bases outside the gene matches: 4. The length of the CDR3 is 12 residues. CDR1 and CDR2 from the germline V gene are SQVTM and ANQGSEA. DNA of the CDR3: TGCAGCGTCACAGGGGGAAGCAATGAGCAGTTCTTC. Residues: CSVTGGSNEQFF.

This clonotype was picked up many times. This CDR3 is CASSPTTTSSYEQYF. The DNA for the CDR3 is TGTGCCAGCAGCCCTACCACAACATCCTCCTACGAGCAGTACTTC. The rearrangement uses TRBV27 and TRBJ2-7; D unresolved. Germline CDR1 and CDR2: MNHEY and SMNVEV (reference sequence). V lost 6 bases to trimming and J lost 0 bases, with 15 bases between them. The CDR3 length is 15 residues.

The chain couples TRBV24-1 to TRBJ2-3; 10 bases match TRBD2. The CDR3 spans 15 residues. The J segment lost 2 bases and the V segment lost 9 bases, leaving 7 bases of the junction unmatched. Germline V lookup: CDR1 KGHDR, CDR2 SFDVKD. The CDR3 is CATAEAGGPTDTQYF. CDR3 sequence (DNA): TGTGCCACCGCCGAAGCGGGAGGGCCCACAGATACGCAGTATTTT.